These T cell receptor beta chains were read from a single sample in a study of cytomegalovirus exposure and HLA in healthy donors. Data came from immunoSEQ multiplex PCR; TCRdb stores just in-frame clones and leaves some out. The sample has about 90,000 clones; roughly 60% are singletons. The specimen was PBMCs. These receptors were taken from a woman aged 45-65 years in good health and CMV-seropositive. Both conserved end residues are part of each CDR3. The D gene is left open where the match is weak. The listing skips clone size in some rows; elsewhere it reads once, few, many or a size class.

d_call,v_call,clone_size,j_call,cdr3_nt,cdr3_aa
NA,TRBV5-1,NA,TRBJ2-7,TGCGCCAGCAGCTTGGCATCCTCGATAGGGGACTACGAGCAGTACTTC,CASSLASSIGDYEQYF
TRBD2,TRBV6-5,NA,TRBJ2-3,TGTGCCAGCAGTTCTAGAGCGGGGGGCCGGAGAGATACGCAGTATTTT,CASSSRAGGRRDTQYF
NA,TRBV19,NA,TRBJ1-2,TGTGCCAGTAGTATGAGCGGTAACTATGGCTACACCTTC,CASSMSGNYGYTF
NA,TRBV2,few,TRBJ2-3,TGTGCCAGCAGTGAGGCTTACACAGATACGCAGTATTTT,CASSEAYTDTQYF
NA,TRBV6-5,once,TRBJ2-7,TGTGCCAGCAGCCACTCCCCCCATGACGAGCAGTACTTC,CASSHSPHDEQYF
NA,TRBV7-2,few,TRBJ2-3,TGTGCCAGCAGCTTAGTAGGGGTGGGCACAAATACGCAGTATTTT,CASSLVGVGTNTQYF
NA,TRBV5-6,NA,TRBJ1-2,TGTGCCAGCAGCTTGGAAGGTACCGGGGACTATGGCTACACCTTC,CASSLEGTGDYGYTF
NA,TRBV2,once,TRBJ1-1,TGTGCCAGCAGTTCGTTCCCCACTGAAGCTTTCTTT,CASSSFPTEAFF
NA,TRBV5-1,NA,TRBJ2-7,TGCGCCAGCAGCCCATTACAGGTCGTGAACGAGCAGTACTTC,CASSPLQVVNEQYF
TRBD2,TRBV19,NA,TRBJ2-3,TGTGCCAGTAGTATCCCGGGACTAGCGGATAGCACAGATACGCAGTATTTT,CASSIPGLADSTDTQYF
NA,TRBV6-4,NA,TRBJ2-1,TGTGCCAGCAGCCAACAGGGTGGTGATGAGCAGTTCTTC,CASSQQGGDEQFF
NA,TRBV6-5,once,TRBJ1-1,TGTGCCAGCAGTTACTCACGGGGTTATGAAGCTTTCTTT,CASSYSRGYEAFF
NA,TRBV25-1,NA,TRBJ2-3,TGTGCCAGCAGTGGGACTTACACAGATACGCAGTATTTT,CASSGTYTDTQYF
NA,TRBV5-1,NA,TRBJ2-3,TGCGCCAGCAGCTTCTTCGAGGCCGGGACAGATACGCAGTATTTT,CASSFFEAGTDTQYF
TRBD1,TRBV6-1,NA,TRBJ2-7,TGTGCCAGCCAGGGACAGGGGGACTACGAGCAGTACTTC,CASQGQGDYEQYF
TRBD1,TRBV5-1,once,TRBJ2-7,TGCGCCAGCAGCACGACAGGGGGAAACGAGCAGTACTTC,CASSTTGGNEQYF
NA,TRBV10-1,NA,TRBJ2-7,TGCGCCAGTCGAAAGGGGCTGGAGTACGAGCAGTACTTC,CASRKGLEYEQYF
NA,TRBV5-1,NA,TRBJ1-2,TGCGCCAGCACCAAAGAGGACTATGGCTACACCTTC,CASTKEDYGYTF
NA,TRBV11-3,NA,TRBJ1-3,TGTGCCAGCAGCTTAACAGGGACTGGAAACACCATATATTTT,CASSLTGTGNTIYF
TRBD1,TRBV5-1,NA,TRBJ2-7,TGCGCCAGCAGCCGCGGAGGACAGGGGGGAGAGCAGTACTTC,CASSRGGQGGEQYF
TRBD1,TRBV5-1,NA,TRBJ2-1,TGCGCCAGCAGCATACGGGACAGGGTAAGCAATGAGCAGTTCTTC,CASSIRDRVSNEQFF
TRBD1,TRBV19,NA,TRBJ1-1,TGTGCCAGTAGTATAGCCCCGACAGGGCTGAACACTGAAGCTTTCTTT,CASSIAPTGLNTEAFF
NA,TRBV5-4,few,TRBJ2-7,TGTGCCAGCAGCTTGAGGGGCATGGTCGAGCAGTACTTC,CASSLRGMVEQYF
TRBD2,TRBV28,NA,TRBJ2-5,TGTGCCAGCAGTTCCCGACTAGCGCGGTACCAAGAGACCCAGTACTTC,CASSSRLARYQETQYF
NA,TRBV14,NA,TRBJ1-2,TGTGCCAGCAGCCAAGCCCCCGACAGAATCTATGGCTACACCTTC,CASSQAPDRIYGYTF
TRBD1,TRBV15,NA,TRBJ1-2,TGTGCCACCAGCTTGGGATTACAGGGGAGAAGTGCTGGCTACACCTTC,CATSLGLQGRSAGYTF
NA,TRBV19,once,TRBJ1-1,TGTGCCAGTGGTTACGGGGGACTGAACACTGAAGCTTTCTTT,CASGYGGLNTEAFF
NA,TRBV7-9,NA,TRBJ1-2,TGTGCCAGCAGCTTAGGCGGGGGGGACAACTCAGGCTACACCTTC,CASSLGGGDNSGYTF
TRBD1,TRBV10-1,NA,TRBJ2-7,TGCGCCAGCAGTAGGACAGGGGGCTACGAGCAGTACTTC,CASSRTGGYEQYF
NA,TRBV28,NA,TRBJ1-5,TGTGCCAGCAGTTTAGCTGGGCATCAGCCCCAGCATTTT,CASSLAGHQPQHF
TRBD2,TRBV14,NA,TRBJ2-1,TGTGCCAGCAGCCCTTGGGGGGGGGATTACAATGAGCAGTTCTTC,CASSPWGGDYNEQFF
TRBD1,TRBV19,NA,TRBJ1-2,TGTGCCAGTAGTCCCCACCTGGACAGGGACTATGGCTACACCTTC,CASSPHLDRDYGYTF